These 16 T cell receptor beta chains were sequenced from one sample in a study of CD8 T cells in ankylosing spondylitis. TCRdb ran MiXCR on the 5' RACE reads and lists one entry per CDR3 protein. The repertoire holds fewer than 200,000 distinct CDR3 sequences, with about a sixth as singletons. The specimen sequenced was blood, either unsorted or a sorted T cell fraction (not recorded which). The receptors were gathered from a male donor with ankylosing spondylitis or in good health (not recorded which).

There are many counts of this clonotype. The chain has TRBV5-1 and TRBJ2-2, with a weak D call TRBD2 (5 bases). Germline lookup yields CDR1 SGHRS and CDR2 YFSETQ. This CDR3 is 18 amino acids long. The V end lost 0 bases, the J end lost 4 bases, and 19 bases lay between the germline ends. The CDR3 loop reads CASSLASQAPGTTGELFF. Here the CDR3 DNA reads TGCGCCAGCAGCTTGGCCTCTCAGGCTCCGGGAACCACCGGGGAGCTGTTTTTT.

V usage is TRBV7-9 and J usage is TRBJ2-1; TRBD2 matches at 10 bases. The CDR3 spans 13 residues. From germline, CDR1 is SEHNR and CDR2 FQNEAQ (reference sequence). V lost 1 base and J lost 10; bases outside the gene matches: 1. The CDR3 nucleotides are TGTGCCAGCAGCTTAGTGACTAGCGGGGAGCAGTTCTTC. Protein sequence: CASSLVTSGEQFF.

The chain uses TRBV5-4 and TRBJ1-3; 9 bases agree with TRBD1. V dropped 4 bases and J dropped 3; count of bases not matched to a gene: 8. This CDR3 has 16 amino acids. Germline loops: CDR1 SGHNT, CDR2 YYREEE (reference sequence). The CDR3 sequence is CASSTGTGRGGNTIYF. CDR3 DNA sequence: TGTGCCAGCAGCACCGGGACAGGGAGAGGTGGAAACACCATATATTTT.

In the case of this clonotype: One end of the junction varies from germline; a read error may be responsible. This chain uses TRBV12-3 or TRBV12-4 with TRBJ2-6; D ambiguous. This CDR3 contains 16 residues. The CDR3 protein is CTSSPRARSGANVLTF. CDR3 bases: TGTACCAGCAGTCCCCGTGCCCGATCTGGGGCCAACGTCCTGACTTTC.

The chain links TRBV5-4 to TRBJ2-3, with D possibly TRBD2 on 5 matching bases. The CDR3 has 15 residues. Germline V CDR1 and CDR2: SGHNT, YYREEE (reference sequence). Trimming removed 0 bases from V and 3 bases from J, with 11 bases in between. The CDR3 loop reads CASSLASSLTDTQYF. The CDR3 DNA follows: TGTGCCAGCAGCTTGGCTAGCTCCCTGACAGATACGCAGTATTTT.

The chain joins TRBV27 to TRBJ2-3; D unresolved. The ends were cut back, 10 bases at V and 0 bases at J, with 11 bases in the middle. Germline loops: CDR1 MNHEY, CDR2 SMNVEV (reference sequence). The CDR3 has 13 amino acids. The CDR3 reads CATRVTSTDTQYF. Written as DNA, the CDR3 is TGTGCCACCCGGGTGACTAGCACAGATACGCAGTATTTT.

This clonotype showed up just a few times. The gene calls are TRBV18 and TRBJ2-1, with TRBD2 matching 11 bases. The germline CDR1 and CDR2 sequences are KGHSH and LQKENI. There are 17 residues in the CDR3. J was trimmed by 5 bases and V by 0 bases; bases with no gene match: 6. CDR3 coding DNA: TGTGCCAGCTCACCACCGGGGCTAGCGGGAGGACACAATGAGCAGTTCTTC. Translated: CASSPPGLAGGHNEQFF.

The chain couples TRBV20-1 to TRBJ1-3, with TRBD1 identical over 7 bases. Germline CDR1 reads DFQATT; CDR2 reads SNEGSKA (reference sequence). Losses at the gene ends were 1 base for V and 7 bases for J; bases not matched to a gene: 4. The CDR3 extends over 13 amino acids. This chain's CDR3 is CSARGDRANTIYF. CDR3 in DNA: TGCAGTGCTAGAGGAGACAGGGCTAACACCATATATTTT.

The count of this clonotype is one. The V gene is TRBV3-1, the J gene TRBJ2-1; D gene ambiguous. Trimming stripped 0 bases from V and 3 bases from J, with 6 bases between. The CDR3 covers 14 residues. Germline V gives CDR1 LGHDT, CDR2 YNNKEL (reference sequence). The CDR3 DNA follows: TGTGCCAGCAGCCAAGATCCTAACTACAATGAGCAGTTCTTC. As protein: CASSQDPNYNEQFF.

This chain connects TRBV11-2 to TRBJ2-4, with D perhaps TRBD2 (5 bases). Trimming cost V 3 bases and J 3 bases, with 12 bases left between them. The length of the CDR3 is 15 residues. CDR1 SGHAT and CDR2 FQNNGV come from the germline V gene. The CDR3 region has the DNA TGTGCCAGCAGCTTTAGAGGGATTGGCAAAAACATTCAGTACTTC. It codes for CASSFRGIGKNIQYF.

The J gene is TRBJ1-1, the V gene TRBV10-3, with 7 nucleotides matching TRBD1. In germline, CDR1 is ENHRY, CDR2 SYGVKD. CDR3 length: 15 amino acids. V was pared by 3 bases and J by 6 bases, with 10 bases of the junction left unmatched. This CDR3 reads CAISEPTRGQAEAFF. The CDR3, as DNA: TGTGCCATCAGTGAACCGACAAGGGGGCAGGCTGAAGCTTTCTTT.

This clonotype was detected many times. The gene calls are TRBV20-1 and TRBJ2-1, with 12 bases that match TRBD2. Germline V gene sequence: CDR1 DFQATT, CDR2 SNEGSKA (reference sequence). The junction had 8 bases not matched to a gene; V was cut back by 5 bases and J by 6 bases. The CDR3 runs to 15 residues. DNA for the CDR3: TGCAGTGCTCCCCATGGACTAGCGGGAACCAATGAGCAGTTCTTC. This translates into CSAPHGLAGTNEQFF.

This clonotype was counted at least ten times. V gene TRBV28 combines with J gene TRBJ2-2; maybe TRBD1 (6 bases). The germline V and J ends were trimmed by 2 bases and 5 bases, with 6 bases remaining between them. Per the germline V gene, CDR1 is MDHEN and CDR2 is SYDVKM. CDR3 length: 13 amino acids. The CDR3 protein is CASSLQGTGELFF. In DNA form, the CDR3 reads TGTGCCAGCAGTTTACAGGGGACCGGGGAGCTGTTTTTT.

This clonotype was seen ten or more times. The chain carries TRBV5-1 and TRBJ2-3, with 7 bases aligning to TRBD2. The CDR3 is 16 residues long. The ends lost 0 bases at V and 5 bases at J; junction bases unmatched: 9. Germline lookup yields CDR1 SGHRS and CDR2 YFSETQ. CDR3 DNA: TGCGCCAGCAGCTTGGTACTAGCGCAAGAGGGAGATACGCAGTATTTT. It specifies CASSLVLAQEGDTQYF.

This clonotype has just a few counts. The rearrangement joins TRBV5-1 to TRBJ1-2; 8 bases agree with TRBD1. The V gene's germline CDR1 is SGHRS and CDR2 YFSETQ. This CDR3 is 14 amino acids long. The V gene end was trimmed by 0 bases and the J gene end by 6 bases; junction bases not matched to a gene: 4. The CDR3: CASSLGTGGHGYTF. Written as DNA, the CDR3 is TGCGCCAGCAGCTTGGGTACAGGGGGACATGGCTACACCTTC. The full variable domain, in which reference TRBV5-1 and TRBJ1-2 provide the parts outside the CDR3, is KAGVTQTPRYLIKTRGQQVTLSCSPISGHRSVSWYQQTPGQGLQFLFEYFSETQRNKGNFPGRFSGRQFSNSRSEMNVSTLELGDSALYLCASSLGTGGHGYTFGSGTRLTVV.

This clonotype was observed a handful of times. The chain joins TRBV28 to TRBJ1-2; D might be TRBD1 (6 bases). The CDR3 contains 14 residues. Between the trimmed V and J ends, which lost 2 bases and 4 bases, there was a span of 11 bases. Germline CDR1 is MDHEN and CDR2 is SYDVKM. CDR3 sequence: CASSLRQDSYGYTF. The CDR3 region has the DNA TGTGCCAGCAGTTTAAGACAGGACAGCTATGGCTACACCTTC.